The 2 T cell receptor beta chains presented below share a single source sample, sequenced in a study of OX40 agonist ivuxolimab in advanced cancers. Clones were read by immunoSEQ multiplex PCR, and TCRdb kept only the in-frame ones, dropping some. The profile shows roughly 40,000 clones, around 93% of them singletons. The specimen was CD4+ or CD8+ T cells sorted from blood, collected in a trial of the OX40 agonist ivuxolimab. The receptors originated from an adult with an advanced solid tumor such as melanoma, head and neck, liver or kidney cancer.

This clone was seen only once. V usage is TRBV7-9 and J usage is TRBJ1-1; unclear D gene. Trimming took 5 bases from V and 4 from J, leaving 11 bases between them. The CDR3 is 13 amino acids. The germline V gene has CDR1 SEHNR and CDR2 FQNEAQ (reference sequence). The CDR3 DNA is TGTGCCAGCAGCCCTGAGGATGCCACTGAAGCTTTCTTT. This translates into CASSPEDATEAFF. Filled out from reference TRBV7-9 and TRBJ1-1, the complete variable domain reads DTGVSQNPRHKITKRGQNVTFRCDPISEHNRLYWYRQTLGQGPEFLTYFQNEAQLEKSRLLSDRFSAERPKGSFSTLEIQRTEQGDSAMYLCASSPEDATEAFFGQGTRLTVV.

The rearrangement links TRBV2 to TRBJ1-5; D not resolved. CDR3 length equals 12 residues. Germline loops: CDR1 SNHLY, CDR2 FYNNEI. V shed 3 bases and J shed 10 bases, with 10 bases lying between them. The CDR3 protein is CASSEKVSPQHF. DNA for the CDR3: TGTGCCAGCAGTGAGAAGGTTAGTCCCCAGCATTTT.